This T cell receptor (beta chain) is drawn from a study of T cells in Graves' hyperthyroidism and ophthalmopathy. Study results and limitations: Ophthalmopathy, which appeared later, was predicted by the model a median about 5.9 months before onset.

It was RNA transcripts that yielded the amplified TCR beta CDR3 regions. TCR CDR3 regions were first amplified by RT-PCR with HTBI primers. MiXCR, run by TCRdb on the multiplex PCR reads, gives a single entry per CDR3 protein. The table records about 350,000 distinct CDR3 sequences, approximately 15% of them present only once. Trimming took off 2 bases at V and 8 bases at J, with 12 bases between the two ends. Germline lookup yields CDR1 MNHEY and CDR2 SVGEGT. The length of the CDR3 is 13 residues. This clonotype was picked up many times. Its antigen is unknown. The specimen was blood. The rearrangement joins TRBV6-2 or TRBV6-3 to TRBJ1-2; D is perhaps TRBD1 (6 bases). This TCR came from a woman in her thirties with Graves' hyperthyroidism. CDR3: CASSYAQGTGYTF. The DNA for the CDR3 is TGTGCCAGCAGTTACGCCCAGGGGACGGGCTACACCTTC.